Listed below are T cell receptor beta chains from one sample, sequenced in a study of monozygotic twins with inflammatory bowel disease. TCRdb reprocessed the 5' RACE reads and reports one entry per CDR3 protein, with no DNA. The sample table sets out about 330,000 distinct CDR3 sequences. Input material: blood. The source of these receptors is a human donor with ulcerative colitis or Crohn's disease, or a healthy co-twin of an affected twin (not recorded which). The CDR3 runs from the conserved cysteine through the conserved F or W.

>TRBJ2-5|TRBV28
CASSFRSSYGYQETQYF
>TRBJ1-1|TRBV4-1
CASSQDPGPLNTEAFF
>TRBJ1-5|TRBV3-1
CASSQEPEKKPQHF
>TRBJ2-3|TRBV29-1
CSGGGAGDTQYF
>TRBJ2-1|TRBV24-1
CATSDLAGGNEQFF
>TRBJ2-2|TRBV5-1
CASSFTPGFGTGELFF
>TRBJ2-7|TRBV4-2
CASSQDRLAGDYLPRHEQYF
>TRBJ2-3|TRBV20-1
CSSVGAQRGTDTQYF
>TRBJ2-7|TRBV4-1
CASSQESPLAGIYEQYF
>TRBJ2-1|TRBV5-1
CASSKQGGEQFF
>TRBJ1-5|TRBV7-2
CASSLGRVQQPQHF
>TRBJ1-3|TRBV21-1
CARNRESGNTIYF
>TRBJ2-1|TRBV5-1
CASRGDAGAYNEQFF
>TRBJ1-1|TRBV5-1
CASSLEGVLNTEAFF
>TRBJ2-7|TRBV12-3/TRBV12-4
CASSFGLGEQYF
>TRBJ2-1|TRBV3-1
CASSLMAGREQFF
>TRBJ1-1|TRBV29-1
CSAQVGNMNTEAFF
>TRBJ2-7|TRBV20-1
CSASQGYEAGEQYF
>TRBJ1-2|TRBV9
CASSVAGSGYTF
>TRBJ1-1|TRBV28
CASATPATMNTEAFF
>TRBJ1-1|TRBV21-1
CASSKPQGNTEAFF
>TRBJ1-2|TRBV20-1
CSARDIRGIYGYTF
>TRBJ2-7|TRBV7-2
CASKPDRGSGLRYF
>TRBJ1-2|TRBV2
CASKSETGRNYGYTF
>TRBJ2-7|TRBV28
CASSFTSAGVLPYEQYF
>TRBJ1-6|TRBV6-1
CASRPISAGNSPLHF
>TRBJ2-7|TRBV27
CASSLEGFNRHEQYF
>TRBJ2-3|TRBV20-1
CSARPNRVGTSTDTQYF
>TRBJ1-5|TRBV10-3
CAISESDLDRDKDQPQHF
>TRBJ2-1|TRBV5-1
CASSLGTPSYNEQFF
>TRBJ2-7|TRBV15
CATSRDGTSAPYEQYF
>TRBJ1-5|TRBV4-1
CASSQDPGTYSNQPQHF
>TRBJ2-3|TRBV2
CASGTRPDTQYF
>TRBJ2-2|TRBV11-2
CASSLVGGFAGELFF
>TRBJ2-2|TRBV5-1
CASSWAHEGGELFF
>TRBJ1-1|TRBV18
CASSPSFGTMNTEAYF
>TRBJ2-7|TRBV12-3/TRBV12-4
CASSFQGVYEQYF
>TRBJ2-3|TRBV12-3/TRBV12-4
CASRGGTDTQYF
>TRBJ2-2|TRBV28
CASRRANTGELFF
>TRBJ2-3|TRBV18
CASSTFQSADTQYF
>TRBJ2-5|TRBV5-5
CASSSRQREETQYF
>TRBJ1-2|TRBV20-1
CSARGTGPGLGYTF
>TRBJ1-2|TRBV6-2/TRBV6-3
CASTKSLDGDGYTF
>TRBJ2-7|TRBV12-3/TRBV12-4
CASSGGQGSSYEQYF
>TRBJ2-7|TRBV20-1
CSARPGTSSYEQYF
>TRBJ1-5|TRBV30
CAWNAGIQPQHF
>TRBJ2-1|TRBV11-2
CASSFERARGEEQFF
>TRBJ2-2|TRBV11-1
CASSPLGVARNTGELFF
>TRBJ2-5|TRBV20-1
CSAAGDPAAAETQYF
>TRBJ2-3|TRBV19
CASSAWTSQGTDTQYF
>TRBJ2-3|TRBV5-1
CASSIGLAVPSTDTQYF
>TRBJ2-7|TRBV20-1
CSALSGTTLYEQYF
>TRBJ2-5|TRBV20-1
CSANERQETQYF